This T cell receptor beta chain is from a study of control samples from healthy donors and cancer patients. V was pared by 6 bases and J by 3 bases, with 10 bases of the junction left unmatched. This CDR3 is built from 16 residues. Per the germline V gene, CDR1 is WNHNN and CDR2 is SYGVQD (reference sequence). TCRdb's copy holds only in-frame clones and misses some; the assay was immunoSEQ multiplex PCR. The sample records about 100,000 clones, 93% being singletons. This clone came up once. This chain joins TRBV10-1 and TRBJ2-1, with 8 bases lining up with TRBD2. The receptor's source is a man aged 18 to 29 in good health. The source material was blood. The CDR3 region is CASRIKRERYYNEQFF. The CDR3 DNA reads TGCGCCAGCAGAATAAAGCGGGAGCGTTACTACAATGAGCAGTTCTTC.